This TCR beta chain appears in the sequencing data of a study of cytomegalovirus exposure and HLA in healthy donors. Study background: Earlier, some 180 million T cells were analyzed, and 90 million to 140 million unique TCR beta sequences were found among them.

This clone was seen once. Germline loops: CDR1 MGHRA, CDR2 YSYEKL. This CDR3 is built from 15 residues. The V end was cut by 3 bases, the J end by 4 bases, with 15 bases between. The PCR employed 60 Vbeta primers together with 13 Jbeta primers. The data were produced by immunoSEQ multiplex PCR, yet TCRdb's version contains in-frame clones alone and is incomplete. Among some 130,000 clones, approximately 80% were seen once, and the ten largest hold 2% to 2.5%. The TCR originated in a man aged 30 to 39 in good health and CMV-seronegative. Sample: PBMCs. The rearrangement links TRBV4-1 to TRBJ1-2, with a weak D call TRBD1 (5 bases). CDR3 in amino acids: CASSHLTVHGYGYTF. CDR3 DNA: TGCGCCAGCAGCCATCTGACAGTGCACGGCTATGGCTACACCTTC.